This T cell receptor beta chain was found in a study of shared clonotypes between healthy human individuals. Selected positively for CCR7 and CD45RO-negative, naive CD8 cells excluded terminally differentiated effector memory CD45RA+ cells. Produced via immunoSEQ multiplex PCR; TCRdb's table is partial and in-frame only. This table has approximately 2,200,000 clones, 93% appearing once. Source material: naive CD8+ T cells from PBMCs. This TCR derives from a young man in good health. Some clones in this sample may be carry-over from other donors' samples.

CDR3 DNA: TGTGCCAGCAGCCCCTTCAAGGGGGGGGGCGAGCAGTACTTC. Translating gives CASSPFKGGGEQYF. The rearrangement joins TRBV7-9 to TRBJ2-7; tentative D call: TRBD2 (7 bases). The V gene's germline CDR1 is SEHNR and CDR2 FQNEAQ (reference sequence). This CDR3 spans 14 amino acids. Trimming removed 5 bases from V and 6 bases from J, with 17 bases in between.